These T cell receptor beta chains were read from a single sample in a study of shared clonotypes between healthy human individuals. Some clones are missing from TCRdb's copy, which holds only in-frame ones; the method was immunoSEQ multiplex PCR. The sample contains roughly 2.4 million clones, approximately 95% of which appear only once. The sample taken for sequencing was naive CD4+ T cells sorted from blood. These receptors were obtained from a young man in good health. Each CDR3 is given with its conserved first and last residue. Fields, in order: J gene, clone size, D gene, V gene, CDR3 DNA, CDR3 protein. A D gene is named only where the DNA matches it firmly. The size entry is marked missing in some rows and otherwise reads once, few, many or a size class.

TRBJ2-7 . TRBD2 TRBV5-1 TGCGCCAGCAGCCTTGGACTAGCGGGAGAGAACGAGCAGTACTTC CASSLGLAGENEQYF
TRBJ2-2 . . TRBV30 TGTGCCTGGAGCTCGGGATTCCTTGTGGGGGAGCTGTTTTTT CAWSSGFLVGELFF
TRBJ2-7 . . TRBV30 TGTGCCTGGAGCTATCGGACCGATTCCTACGAGCAGTACTTC CAWSYRTDSYEQYF
TRBJ2-7 . . TRBV5-1 TGCGCCAGCAGCTTTCAGGTCTCCTACGAGCAGTACTTC CASSFQVSYEQYF
TRBJ1-1 . TRBD1 TRBV6-6 TGTGCCATACAAACAGGGGTCACTGAAGCTTTCTTT CAIQTGVTEAFF
TRBJ2-2 . . TRBV10-3 TGTGCCATCAGTGATACCCGGGCCAACACCGGGGAGCTGTTTTTT CAISDTRANTGELFF
TRBJ1-1 . . TRBV6-6 TGTGCCAGCAGGGGCCCCCAGGGGATACAAGCTTTCTTT CASRGPQGIQAFF
TRBJ2-1 . . TRBV10-1 TGCGCCAGCAGTGACCCGAAGACCGGGAACTACAATGAGCAGTTCTTC CASSDPKTGNYNEQFF
TRBJ2-4 . . TRBV5-1 TGCGCCAGCAGCTTAACGGGGCCCACCAAAAACATTCAGTACTTC CASSLTGPTKNIQYF
TRBJ2-7 . . TRBV27 TGTGCCAGCAGTTTATCGGACAGCTACGAGCAGTACTTC CASSLSDSYEQYF
TRBJ2-7 . TRBD1 TRBV5-8 TGTGCCAGCAACCGACAGGGGGTTTACGAGCAGTACTTC CASNRQGVYEQYF
TRBJ2-7 . . TRBV13 TGTGCCAGCAGCCCTTTGCGGGCAACCTACGAGCAGTACTTC CASSPLRATYEQYF
TRBJ2-3 . TRBD2 TRBV7-3 TGTGCCAGCAGGTCAGCGGGGTTCAGCACAGATACGCAGTATTTT CASRSAGFSTDTQYF
TRBJ2-6 . . TRBV15 TGTGCCACCCGCGACTCTGGGGCCAACGTCCTGACTTTC CATRDSGANVLTF
TRBJ2-7 . . TRBV5-1 TGCGCCAGCAGCTACCCTCAGGGGACGGGGGAGCAGTACTTC CASSYPQGTGEQYF
TRBJ1-1 . . TRBV4-1 TGCGCCAGCAGCCAAGTTCTGGGACAGAACACTGAAGCTTTCTTT CASSQVLGQNTEAFF
TRBJ2-5 . . TRBV5-1 TGCGCCAGCAGCAAGGGAATAGCGGACCAAGAGACCCAGTACTTC CASSKGIADQETQYF
TRBJ1-6 . . TRBV4-2 TGTGCCAGCAGCCAAGATAAAAGGGCGAATAATTCACCCCTCCACTTT CASSQDKRANNSPLHF
TRBJ1-2 . TRBD1 TRBV5-1 TGCGCCAGCAGCGCGTCGACAGGGAACTATGGCTACACCTTC CASSASTGNYGYTF
TRBJ1-2 . TRBD1 TRBV4-1 TGCGCCAGCAGCCAAGAGGGGGACAGGAGAAACTATGGCTACACCTTC CASSQEGDRRNYGYTF
TRBJ1-5 . . TRBV7-2 TGTGCCAGCAGCCATCATAACAGGTTCGATCAGCCCCAGCATTTT CASSHHNRFDQPQHF
TRBJ1-1 . . TRBV6-6 TGTGCCAGCAGTCGGACGGTGGCGAACACTGAAGCTTTCTTT CASSRTVANTEAFF
TRBJ2-4 . TRBD2 TRBV19 TGTGCCAGTAGTATAGAGGCGCGGGGGGCCGGGAGGTCTAAAAACATTCAGTACTTC CASSIEARGAGRSKNIQYF
TRBJ2-3 . . TRBV4-3 TGCGCCAGCAGCCAAGTATCAGGGAGCGCAGATACGCAGTATTTT CASSQVSGSADTQYF
TRBJ1-5 once . TRBV19 TGTGCCAGTGGCCGGGATCGCAATCAGCCCCAGCATTTT CASGRDRNQPQHF
TRBJ2-2 . TRBD1 TRBV2 TGTGCCAGCAGTGAAGCTGGTGGGGACAGCGGGGAGCTGTTTTTT CASSEAGGDSGELFF
TRBJ2-1 . . TRBV10-3 TGTGCCACCGGGAAAGGGATCGGCAATGAGCAGTTCTTC CATGKGIGNEQFF
TRBJ2-2 . TRBD1 TRBV11-2 TGTGCCAGCAGCCCTCGACAGGGTCCGAACACCGGGGAGCTGTTTTTT CASSPRQGPNTGELFF
TRBJ1-1 . . TRBV5-6 TGTGCCAGCAGCTTAGGAAGGGGGGTGAGGACTGAAGCTTTCTTT CASSLGRGVRTEAFF